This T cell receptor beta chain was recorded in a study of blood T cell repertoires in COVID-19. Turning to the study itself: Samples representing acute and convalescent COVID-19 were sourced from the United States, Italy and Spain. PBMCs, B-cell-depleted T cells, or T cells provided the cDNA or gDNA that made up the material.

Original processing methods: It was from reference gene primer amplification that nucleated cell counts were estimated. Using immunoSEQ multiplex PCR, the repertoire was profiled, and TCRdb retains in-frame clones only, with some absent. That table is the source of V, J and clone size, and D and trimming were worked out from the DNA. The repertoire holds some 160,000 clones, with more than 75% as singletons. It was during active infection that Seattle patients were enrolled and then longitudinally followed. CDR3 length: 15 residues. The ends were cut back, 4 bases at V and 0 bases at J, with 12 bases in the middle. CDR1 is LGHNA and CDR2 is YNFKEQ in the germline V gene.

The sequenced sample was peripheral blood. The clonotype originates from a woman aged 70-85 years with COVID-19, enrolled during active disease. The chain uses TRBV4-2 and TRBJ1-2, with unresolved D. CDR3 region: CASSPSLASNYGYTF. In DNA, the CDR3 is TGTGCCAGCAGCCCCTCTCTAGCATCTAACTATGGCTACACCTTC.